This TCR beta chain emerged from a study of cytomegalovirus exposure and HLA in healthy donors (dated by TCRdb to 2017 to 2019). About the study as a whole: In an earlier analysis of under 600 of the donors, about 260 Gb of sequence data and 100 million or so unique TCR beta sequences from roughly 180 million T cells were reported. All discovery cohort repertoires had been generated on a single sequencing platform. A later analysis re-analyzed previously published TCR beta repertoires from approximately 700 donors and added high-resolution HLA genotyping to study TCR occurrence patterns. The T cell repertoires of 666 subjects were profiled by immunosequencing and related to cytomegalovirus serostatus. A later genetic analysis took genome-wide SNP genotypes for about 55% of the 666 donors and used that subset as a discovery cohort. In an earlier analysis of over 550 of the donors, high-throughput TCR beta sequencing was used to judge whether each TCR beta V gene segment behaved as functional or pseudogenic. In the later analysis, no new phenotypic data were used to find candidate immune exposures; instead, reliance was placed on TCR beta sequences and their occurrence across donors. The number of typed donors differed by locus: roughly 629-640 for A, B, C, DRB1 and DQB1; some 500 for DQA1; 606 for DPA1; and about 450 for DPB1. Of the roughly 410 genotyped donors, 75% to 85% were placed in the genetic ancestry cluster associated with self-reported Caucasian donors. A few DR-DQ haplotypes were treated as single units for association and clustering because of strong linkage in the cohort. A separate validation cohort of some 130 different subjects was used in addition to the 666-subject first cohort. The study combined high-throughput TCR immunosequencing, statistical association of individual TCRs with disease status, and machine learning to predict cytomegalovirus infection status. HLA typing covered class I and class II loci at four-digit resolution. Donor age, sex, ethnicity and CMV serostatus were compiled alongside the repertoire data. The aim of the study was to test whether cataloging public T cell receptors could identify signatures of past pathogen exposure. Around 320 gigabases of sequencing data and approximately 84 million unique TCR sequences were included in an early release covering 550 to 800 HLA-typed donors. Among around 400 genotyped donors of the cohort, an average of roughly 230,000 unique TCR beta nucleotide sequences was sequenced per donor, of which 15% to 20% were non-productive.

Receptors were amplified or captured by the immunoSEQ multiplex PCR assay. For the multiplex PCR, a mixture combining 60 forward primers for TCR Vbeta segments and 13 reverse primers for TCR Jbeta segments was used. The CDR3 region of rearranged TCR beta genes was amplified from genomic DNA with a multiplex PCR assay. The Illumina HiSeq System was used to sequence the amplified TCR beta libraries as 87-base-pair reads. The source study handled its data this way. A later analysis counted about 80 million unique TCR beta chains across the 550 to 750 repertoires, and some 11 million of these chains were shared by at least two donors. A nearest-neighbor algorithm error-corrected the raw reads and collapsed the reads into unique sequences, merging closely related sequences to remove PCR and sequencing errors. Alignment of CDR3 sequences to IMGT reference sequences was used to assign V, D and J gene segments. Each retained sequence needed at least a six-nucleotide match to both a V gene segment and a J gene segment. A rearrangement counted as productive if the CDR3 had no stop codons and remained in frame with V and J, and every other rearrangement counted as non-productive. CDR3 was defined by IMGT convention, running from the second conserved V-encoded cysteine to the conserved J-encoded phenylalanine. The earlier analysis of 500 to 650 of the donors excluded any sequence lacking an unambiguous match to a single V gene segment. An earlier analysis of just under 600 of the donors called V segments functional above 56.7% productive rearrangements and segregating when the between-donor standard deviation exceeded 5%. To diagnose cytomegalovirus status from the catalog of TCR beta chain sequences, a statistical classification framework was built. In a later analysis, TCR nucleotide sequences were compared against IMGT/GENE-DB human TR gene sequences so that V and J genes could be assigned. A later analysis assigned CDR3 sequences and most-parsimonious VDJ recombination scenarios with the TCRdist pipeline. In a later analysis, each TCR beta chain was defined by its CDR3 amino acid sequence together with its V-gene family, and reads without a unique V-gene family were excluded. In a later analysis, several hundred highly shared, low-generation-probability nucleotide sequences were removed to address suspected cross-contamination and a sequencing artifact. A later analysis calculated a clonal expansion index for each public chain from normalized within-repertoire ranks of inferred template counts. In a later analysis, generation probabilities were computed using a VDJ recombination model fitted to out-of-frame rearrangements, and the results were checked against IGoR. Hypergeometric tests were used in a later analysis to score TCR-TCR, TCR-HLA and TCR-CMV co-occurrence, with a repertoire-size bias correction applied to the TCR pairs. A later analysis estimated false discovery rates by permuting HLA or CMV assignments 20 times. In a later analysis, co-occurring TCRs were grouped using DBSCAN, with TCRdist sequence similarity added in when clustering inside HLA-allele-positive subsets. Repertoires with fewer than 30,000 or more than 120,000 public chains, plus five repertoires with anomalous nucleotide sharing, were excluded from co-occurrence clustering. In TCRdb, the immuneACCESS table is reduced to in-frame sequences with V and J assigned. These tables do not hold every clone; where another copy was compared, an unresolved V gene accounts for under half, and the others remain unexplained. Clone size and V and J calls were adopted from that table, with D and trimming inferred from the DNA. This sample is represented by about 190,000 clones; under 85% of them were singletons. The top ten clonotypes cover 1.5% to 2% of the sample.

Remarks on this clone: The specificity of this receptor is unknown. No base-level quality is on record; no much larger clone is a single base apart.

The cysteine opens and the phenylalanine closes a CDR3 of 18 amino acids. Only CDR3 DNA is held: 54 bases, read in frame from base 1. Via the germline V gene, CDR1 is MGHRA and CDR2 YSYEKL. The V end loses 1 base and the J end loses 7 bases, and a stretch of 23 bases separates them. The cohort consisted of some 670 healthy bone marrow donors. All cohort members were sampled while nominally healthy, although unrecorded immune exposures were likely present. The donor was CMV seronegative and belonged to the group of 320 or so seronegative cohort members. A peripheral blood sample was collected from each donor, and TCR beta sequencing was performed on peripheral blood mononuclear cells. Genomic DNA extraction from the blood cell samples was performed with the Qiagen DNeasy Blood Extraction Kit. The research as a whole found: In a later analysis, the rate of TCR association differed among HLA loci, with DRB1 alleles having the most associated TCRs and HLA-C alleles having the fewest. The study listed 170 or so TCR beta chains as associated with cytomegalovirus. A further reported finding was that TCR beta sequences accurately predicted the HLA-A and HLA-B alleles for most subjects in the first cohort. In a later analysis, several top co-occurrence clusters were reported to appear linked to parvovirus B19, influenza, CMV and Epstein-Barr virus. The 87-base-pair reads could not distinguish some IMGT-functional V segments, including TRBV6-2 and TRBV6-3, so those segments were excluded. Because counts were too low, seventeen rarely observed V segments, including chromosome 9 orphons, were left out of the earlier analysis of roughly 600 of the donors. At a false discovery rate of 0.05, a later analysis linked about 16,000 TCR beta sequences to specific HLA alleles. Across donors, most TCR sequences were observed very rarely, whereas some public TCRs were present in many individuals. When HLA alleles, especially DR and DQ, strongly co-occurred, TCR associations were difficult to assign to individual alleles. A cluster of highly shared sequence variants was judged likely to be a technical artifact of the sequencing pipeline. In an earlier analysis of 500 to 650 of the donors, most TCR beta V segments appeared in productive rearrangements about 90% or about 30% of the time, broadly matching IMGT annotations. Three of the identified cytomegalovirus-associated TCR beta chains were confirmed in vitro to be specific for cytomegalovirus antigens. It was suggested by the authors that the approach could potentially be generalized to other disease states and immunological phenotypes. In a later analysis, most CMV-associated TCR beta chains were found to appear HLA-restricted, with HLA associations seemingly driven largely by CMV exposure. Linkage disequilibrium might explain the correlated functional status among segregating V segments, but an unknown experimental factor could not be excluded. In both the original and validation cohorts, the classifier was reported to diagnose cytomegalovirus status with high specificity and sensitivity. Because HLA typing was unavailable for some donors at each locus, only the typed subset was used in association tests. Compared with equally common non-associated chains, HLA-associated TCR beta chains in a later analysis were more clonally expanded and had lower generation probabilities. A later genetic analysis associated a missense DCLRE1C variant with V-gene and J-gene trimming of TCR beta chains, and an independent cohort replicated the association. The only immune exposure information available for the cohort was CMV serostatus. This cohort had only TCR beta chains sequenced, and the lack of alpha or paired-chain data limited which features could be detected. A later genetic analysis reported fewer N-insertions in productive TCRs among donors in an Asian-associated ancestry cluster than the roughly 700-donor mean. Sequencing depth was assumed to be roughly uniform across donors in the presence/absence analyses, though that assumption may not hold.

The sequence derives from a woman aged 18 to 35 in good health and CMV-seronegative. Sequenced: PBMCs. In this chain, TRBV4-1 is recombined with TRBJ1-3; TRBD1 is a possible D gene, resting on 5 matching bases. The CDR3 region: CASSQGVSWGEFRNTIYF. The DNA is TGCGCCAGCAGCCAAGGGGTCTCCTGGGGGGAATTCCGGAACACCATATATTTT.